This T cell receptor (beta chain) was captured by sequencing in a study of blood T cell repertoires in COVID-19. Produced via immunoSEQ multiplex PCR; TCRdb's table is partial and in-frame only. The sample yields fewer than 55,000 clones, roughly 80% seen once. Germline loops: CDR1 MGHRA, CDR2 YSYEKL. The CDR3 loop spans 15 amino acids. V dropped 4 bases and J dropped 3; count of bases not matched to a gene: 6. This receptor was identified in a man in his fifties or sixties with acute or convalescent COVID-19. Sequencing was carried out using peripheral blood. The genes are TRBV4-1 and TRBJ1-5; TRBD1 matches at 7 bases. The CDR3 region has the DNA TGCGCCAGCAGCCCCCGGGACAGTGCCAATCAGCCCCAGCATTTT. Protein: CASSPRDSANQPQHF.